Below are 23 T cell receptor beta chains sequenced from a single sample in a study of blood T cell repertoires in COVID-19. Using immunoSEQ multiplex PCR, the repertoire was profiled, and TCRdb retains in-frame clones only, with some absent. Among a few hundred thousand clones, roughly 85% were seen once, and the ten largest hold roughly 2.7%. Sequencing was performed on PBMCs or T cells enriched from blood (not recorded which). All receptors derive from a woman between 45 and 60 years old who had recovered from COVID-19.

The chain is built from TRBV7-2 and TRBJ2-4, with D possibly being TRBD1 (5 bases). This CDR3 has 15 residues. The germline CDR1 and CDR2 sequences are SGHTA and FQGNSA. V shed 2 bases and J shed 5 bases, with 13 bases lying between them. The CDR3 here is CASSLTQGIQNIQYF. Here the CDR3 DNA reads TGTGCCAGCAGCTTAACCCAGGGTATCCAAAACATTCAGTACTTC.

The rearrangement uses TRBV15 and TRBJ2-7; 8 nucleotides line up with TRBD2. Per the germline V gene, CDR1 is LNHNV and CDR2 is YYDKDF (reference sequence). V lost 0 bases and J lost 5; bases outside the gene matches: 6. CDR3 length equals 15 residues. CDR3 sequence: CATSRDQRELDEQYF. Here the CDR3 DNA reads TGTGCCACCAGCAGAGATCAGCGGGAGCTGGACGAGCAGTACTTC.

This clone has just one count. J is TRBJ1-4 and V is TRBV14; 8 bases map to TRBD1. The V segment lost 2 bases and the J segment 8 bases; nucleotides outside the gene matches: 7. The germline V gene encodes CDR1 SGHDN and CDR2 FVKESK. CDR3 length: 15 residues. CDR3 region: CASSQQGAAGEKLFF. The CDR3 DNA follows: TGTGCCAGCAGCCAACAGGGGGCTGCTGGAGAAAAACTGTTTTTT.

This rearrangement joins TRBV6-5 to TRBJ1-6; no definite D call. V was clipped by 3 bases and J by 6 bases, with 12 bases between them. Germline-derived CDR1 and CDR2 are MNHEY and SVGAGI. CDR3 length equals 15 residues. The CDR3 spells CASSYWRQTNSPLHF. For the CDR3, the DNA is TGTGCCAGCAGTTATTGGAGGCAGACTAATTCACCCCTCCACTTT.

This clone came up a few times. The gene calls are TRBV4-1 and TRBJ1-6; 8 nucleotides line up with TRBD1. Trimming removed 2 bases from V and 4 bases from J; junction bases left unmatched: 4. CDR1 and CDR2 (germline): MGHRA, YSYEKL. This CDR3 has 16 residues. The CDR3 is CASSQRTGRYNSPLHF. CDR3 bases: TGCGCCAGCAGCCAAAGGACAGGGAGGTATAATTCACCCCTCCACTTT.

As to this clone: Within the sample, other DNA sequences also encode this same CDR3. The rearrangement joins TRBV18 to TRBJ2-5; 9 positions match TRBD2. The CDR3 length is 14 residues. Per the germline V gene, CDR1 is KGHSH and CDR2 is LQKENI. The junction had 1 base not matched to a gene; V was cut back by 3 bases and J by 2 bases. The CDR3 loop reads CASSPGLAQETQYF. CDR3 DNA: TGTGCCAGCTCACCCGGACTAGCGCAAGAGACCCAGTACTTC.

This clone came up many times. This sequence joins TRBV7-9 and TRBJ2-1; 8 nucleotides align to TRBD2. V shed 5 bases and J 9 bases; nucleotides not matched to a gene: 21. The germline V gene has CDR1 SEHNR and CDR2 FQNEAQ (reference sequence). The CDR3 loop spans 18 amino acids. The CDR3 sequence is CASSPSGGRPGIQGEQFF. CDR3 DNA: TGTGCCAGCAGCCCCTCTGGCGGGAGGCCGGGGATTCAAGGTGAGCAGTTCTTC.

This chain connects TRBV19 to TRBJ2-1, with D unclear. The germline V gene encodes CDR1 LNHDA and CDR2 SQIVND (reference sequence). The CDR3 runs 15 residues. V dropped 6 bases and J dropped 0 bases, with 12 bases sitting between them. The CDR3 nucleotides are TGTGCCAGTAGCCCACAATATGCCTCCTACAATGAGCAGTTCTTC. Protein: CASSPQYASYNEQFF. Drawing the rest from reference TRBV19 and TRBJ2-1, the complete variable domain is DGGITQSPKYLFRKEGQNVTLSCEQNLNHDAMYWYRQDPGQGLRLIYYSQIVNDFQKGDIAEGYSVSREKKESFPLTVTSAQKNPTAFYLCASSPQYASYNEQFFGPGTRLTVL.

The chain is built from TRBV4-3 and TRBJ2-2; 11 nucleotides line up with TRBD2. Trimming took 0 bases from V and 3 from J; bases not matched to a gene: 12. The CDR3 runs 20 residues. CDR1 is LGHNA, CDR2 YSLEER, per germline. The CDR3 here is CASSQDSMTSGMVYTGELFF. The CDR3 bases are TGCGCCAGCAGCCAAGATAGTATGACTAGCGGGATGGTGTACACCGGGGAGCTGTTTTTT.

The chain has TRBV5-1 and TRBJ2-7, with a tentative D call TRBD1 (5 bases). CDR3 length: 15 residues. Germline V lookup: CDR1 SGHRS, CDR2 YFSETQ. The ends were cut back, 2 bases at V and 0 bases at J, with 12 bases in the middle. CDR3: CASSFRQGVSYEQYF. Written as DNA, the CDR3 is TGCGCCAGCAGCTTTCGGCAGGGCGTCTCCTACGAGCAGTACTTC.

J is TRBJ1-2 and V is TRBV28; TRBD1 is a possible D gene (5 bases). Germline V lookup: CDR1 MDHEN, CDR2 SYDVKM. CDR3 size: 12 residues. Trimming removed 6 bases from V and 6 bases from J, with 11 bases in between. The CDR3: CASRGAGDGYTF. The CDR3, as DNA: TGTGCCAGCAGAGGGGCAGGCGATGGCTACACCTTC.

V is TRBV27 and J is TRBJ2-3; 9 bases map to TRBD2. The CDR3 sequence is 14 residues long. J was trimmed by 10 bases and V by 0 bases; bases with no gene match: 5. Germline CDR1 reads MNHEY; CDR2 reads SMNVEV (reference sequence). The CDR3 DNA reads TGTGCCAGCAGTTTATCGGCTAGCGGGGCACCGCAGTATTTT. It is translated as CASSLSASGAPQYF.

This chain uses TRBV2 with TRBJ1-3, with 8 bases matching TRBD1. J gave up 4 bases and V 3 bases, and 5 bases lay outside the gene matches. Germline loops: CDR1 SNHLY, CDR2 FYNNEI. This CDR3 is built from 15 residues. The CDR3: CASSDRGLSGNTIYF. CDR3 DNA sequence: TGTGCCAGCAGTGACAGGGGGCTTTCGGGAAACACCATATATTTT.

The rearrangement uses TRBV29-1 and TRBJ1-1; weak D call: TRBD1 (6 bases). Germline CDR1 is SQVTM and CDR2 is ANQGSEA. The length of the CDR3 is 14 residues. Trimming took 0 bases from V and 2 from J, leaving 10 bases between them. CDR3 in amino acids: CSVEDHGGNTEAFF. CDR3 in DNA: TGCAGCGTTGAAGATCATGGGGGCAACACTGAAGCTTTCTTT.

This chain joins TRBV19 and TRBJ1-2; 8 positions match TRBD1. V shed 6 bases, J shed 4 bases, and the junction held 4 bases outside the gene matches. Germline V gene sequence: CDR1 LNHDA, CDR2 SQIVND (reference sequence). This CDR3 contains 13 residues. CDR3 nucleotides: TGTGCCAGTAGCCCGGGACAGGCCTATGGCTACACCTTC. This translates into CASSPGQAYGYTF.

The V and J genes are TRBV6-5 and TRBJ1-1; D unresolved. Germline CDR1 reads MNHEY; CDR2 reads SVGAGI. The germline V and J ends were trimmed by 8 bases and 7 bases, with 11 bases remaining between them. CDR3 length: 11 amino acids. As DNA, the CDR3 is TGTGCCAGCCCCCTCGGGGTTGAAGCTTTCTTT. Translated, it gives CASPLGVEAFF.

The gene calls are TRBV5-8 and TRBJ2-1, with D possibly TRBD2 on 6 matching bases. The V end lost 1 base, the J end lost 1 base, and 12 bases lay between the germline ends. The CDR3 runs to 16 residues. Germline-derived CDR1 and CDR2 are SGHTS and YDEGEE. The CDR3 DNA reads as TGTGCCAGCAGCTTGTTCTTGCGGGGATCCTACAATGAGCAGTTCTTC. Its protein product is CASSLFLRGSYNEQFF. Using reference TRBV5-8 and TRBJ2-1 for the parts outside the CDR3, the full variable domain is EAGVTQSPTHLIKTRGQQATLRCSPISGHTSVYWYQQALGLGLQFLLWYDEGEERNRGNFPPRFSGRQFPNYSSELNVNALELEDSALYLCASSLFLRGSYNEQFFGPGTRLTVL.

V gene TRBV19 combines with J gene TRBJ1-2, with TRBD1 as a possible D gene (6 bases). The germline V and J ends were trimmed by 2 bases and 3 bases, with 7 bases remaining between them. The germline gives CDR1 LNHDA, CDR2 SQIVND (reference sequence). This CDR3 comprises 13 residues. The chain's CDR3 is CASSINRDYGYTF. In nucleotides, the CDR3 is TGTGCCAGTAGTATAAACAGGGACTATGGCTACACCTTC.

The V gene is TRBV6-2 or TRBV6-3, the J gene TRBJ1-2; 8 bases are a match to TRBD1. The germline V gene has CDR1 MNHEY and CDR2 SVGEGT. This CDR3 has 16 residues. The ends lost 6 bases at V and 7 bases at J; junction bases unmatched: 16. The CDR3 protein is CASSDPGPTGQGGYTF. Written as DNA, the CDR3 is TGTGCCAGCAGCGACCCCGGGCCTACCGGACAGGGTGGCTACACCTTC.

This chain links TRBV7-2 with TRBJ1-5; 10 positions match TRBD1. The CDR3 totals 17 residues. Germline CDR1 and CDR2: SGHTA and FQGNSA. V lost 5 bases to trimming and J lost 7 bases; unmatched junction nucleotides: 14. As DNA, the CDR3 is TGTGCCAGCAGCCAATTACCCCCCGGGACAGGGGTACAGCCCCAGCATTTT. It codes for CASSQLPPGTGVQPQHF.

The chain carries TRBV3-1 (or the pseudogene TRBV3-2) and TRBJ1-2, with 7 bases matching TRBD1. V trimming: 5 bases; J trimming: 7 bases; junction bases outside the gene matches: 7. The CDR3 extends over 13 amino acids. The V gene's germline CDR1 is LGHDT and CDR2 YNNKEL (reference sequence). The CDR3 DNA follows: TGTGCCAGCAGCGCCACAGGGGTGCTTGGCTACACCTTC. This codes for CASSATGVLGYTF.

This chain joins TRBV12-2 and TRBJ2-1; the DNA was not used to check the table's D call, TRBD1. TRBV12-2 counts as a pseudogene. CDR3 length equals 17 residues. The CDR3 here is CASRSPEISRSYNEQFF. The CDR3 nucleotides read TGTGCAAGTCGCTCTCCAGAAATAAGTCGTTCCTACAATGAGCAGTTCTTC.

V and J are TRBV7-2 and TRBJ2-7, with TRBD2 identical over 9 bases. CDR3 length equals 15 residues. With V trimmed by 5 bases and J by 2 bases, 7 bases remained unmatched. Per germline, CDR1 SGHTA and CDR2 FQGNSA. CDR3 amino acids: CASSPVPSGAYEQYF. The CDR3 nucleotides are TGTGCCAGCAGCCCCGTGCCTAGCGGGGCCTACGAGCAGTACTTC.